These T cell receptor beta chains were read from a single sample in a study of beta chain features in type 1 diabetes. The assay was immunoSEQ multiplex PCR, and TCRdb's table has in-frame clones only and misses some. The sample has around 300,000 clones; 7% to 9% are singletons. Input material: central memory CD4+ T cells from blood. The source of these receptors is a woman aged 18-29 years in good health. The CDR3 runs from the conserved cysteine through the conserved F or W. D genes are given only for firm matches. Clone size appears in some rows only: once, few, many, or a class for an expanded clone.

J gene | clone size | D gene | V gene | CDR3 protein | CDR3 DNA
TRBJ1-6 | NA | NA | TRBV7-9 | CASSGQSNNSPLHF | TGTGCCAGCAGCGGACAGTCTAATAATTCACCCCTCCACTTT
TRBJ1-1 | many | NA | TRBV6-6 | CASSKQLNTEAFF | TGTGCCAGCAGTAAACAACTGAACACTGAAGCTTTCTTT
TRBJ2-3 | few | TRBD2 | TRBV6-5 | CASSYSGGARPQYF | TGTGCCAGCAGTTACAGCGGGGGGGCCCGTCCCCAGTATTTT
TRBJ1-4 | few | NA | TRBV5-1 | CASSLETQGSNEKLFF | TGCGCCAGCAGCTTGGAAACACAGGGATCTAATGAAAAACTGTTTTTT
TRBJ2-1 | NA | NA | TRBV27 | CASRRDNYNEQFF | TGTGCCAGCAGAAGGGACAACTACAATGAGCAGTTCTTC
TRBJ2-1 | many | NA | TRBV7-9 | CASSLAPSPEQFF | TGTGCCAGCAGCTTAGCGCCTAGCCCAGAGCAGTTCTTC
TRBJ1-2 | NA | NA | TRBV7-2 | CASSSSGVGSYTF | TGTGCCAGCAGCTCCTCAGGGGTAGGGAGCTACACCTTC
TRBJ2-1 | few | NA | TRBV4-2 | CASSQAWGAGEQFF | TGTGCCAGCAGCCAAGCATGGGGGGCGGGTGAGCAGTTCTTC
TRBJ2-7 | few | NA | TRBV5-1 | CASSLAPSDDYEQYF | TGCGCCAGCAGCTTGGCCCCCTCGGACGACTACGAGCAGTACTTC
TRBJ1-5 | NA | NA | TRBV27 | CASSPRVLNNQPQHF | TGTGCCAGCAGTCCCAGGGTGTTGAACAATCAGCCCCAGCATTTT
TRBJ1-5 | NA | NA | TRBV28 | CASSPGYRGNQPQHF | TGTGCCAGCTCCCCGGGGTATCGTGGCAATCAGCCCCAGCATTTT
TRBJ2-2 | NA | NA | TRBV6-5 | CASREVIRAGELFF | TGTGCCAGCAGGGAAGTCATTAGGGCCGGGGAGCTGTTTTTT
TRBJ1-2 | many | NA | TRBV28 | CASSLSYYGYTF | TGTGCCAGCAGTTTGTCCTACTATGGCTACACCTTC
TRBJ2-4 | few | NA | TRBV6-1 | CASSSILAKNIQYF | TGTGCCAGCAGTTCGATCCTAGCCAAAAACATTCAGTACTTC
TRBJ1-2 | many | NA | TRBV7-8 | CASSRGTLGGYTF | TGTGCCAGCAGCCGCGGGACCCTGGGGGGCTACACCTTC
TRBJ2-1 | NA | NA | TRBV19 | CASSTSGDEQFF | TGTGCCAGTAGTACCTCAGGGGATGAGCAGTTCTTC
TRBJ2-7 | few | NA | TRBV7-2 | CASREGGSEQYF | TGTGCCAGCAGAGAAGGAGGTTCCGAGCAGTACTTC
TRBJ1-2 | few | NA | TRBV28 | CASSRRTANYGYTF | TGTGCCAGCAGCCGCCGGACAGCTAACTATGGCTACACCTTC
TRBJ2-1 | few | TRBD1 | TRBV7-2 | CASSLRGTDYNEQFF | TGTGCCAGCAGCTTACGTGGGACAGATTACAATGAGCAGTTCTTC
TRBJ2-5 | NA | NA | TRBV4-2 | CASSQEGIGGGGPPRETQYF | TGTGCCAGCAGCCAAGAAGGAATAGGCGGGGGCGGCCCACCACGCGAGACCCAGTACTTC
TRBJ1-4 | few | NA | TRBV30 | CAWSGQFGNEKLFF | TGTGCCTGGAGCGGACAGTTTGGAAATGAAAAACTGTTTTTT
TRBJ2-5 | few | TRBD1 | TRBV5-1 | CASSNRWTGGGETQYF | TGCGCCAGCAGCAACAGGTGGACAGGGGGAGGAGAGACCCAGTACTTC